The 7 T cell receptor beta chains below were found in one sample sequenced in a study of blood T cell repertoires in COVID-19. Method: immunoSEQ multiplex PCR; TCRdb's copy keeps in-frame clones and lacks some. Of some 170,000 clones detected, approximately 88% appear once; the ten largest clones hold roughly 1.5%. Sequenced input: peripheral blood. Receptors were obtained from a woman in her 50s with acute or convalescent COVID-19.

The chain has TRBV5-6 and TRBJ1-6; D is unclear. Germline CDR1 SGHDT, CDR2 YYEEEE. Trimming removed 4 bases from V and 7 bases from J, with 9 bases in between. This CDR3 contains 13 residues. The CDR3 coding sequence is TGTGCCAGCAGCGCCGGGTGGAATTCACCCCTCCACTTT. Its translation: CASSAGWNSPLHF.

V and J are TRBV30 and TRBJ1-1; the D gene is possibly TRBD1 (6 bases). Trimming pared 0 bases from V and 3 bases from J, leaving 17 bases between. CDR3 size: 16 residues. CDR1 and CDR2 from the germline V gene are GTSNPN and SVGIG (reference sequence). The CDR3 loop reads CAWSVGYRVSYTEAFF. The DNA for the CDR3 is TGTGCCTGGAGTGTGGGGTACAGGGTAAGTTACACTGAAGCTTTCTTT.

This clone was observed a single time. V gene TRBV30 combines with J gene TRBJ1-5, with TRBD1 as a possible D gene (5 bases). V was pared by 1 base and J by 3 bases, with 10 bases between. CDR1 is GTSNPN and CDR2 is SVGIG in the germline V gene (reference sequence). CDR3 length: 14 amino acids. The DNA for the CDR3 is TGTGCCTGGAGTGAAGGAGGGGCCAATCAGCCCCAGCATTTT. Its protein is CAWSEGGANQPQHF.

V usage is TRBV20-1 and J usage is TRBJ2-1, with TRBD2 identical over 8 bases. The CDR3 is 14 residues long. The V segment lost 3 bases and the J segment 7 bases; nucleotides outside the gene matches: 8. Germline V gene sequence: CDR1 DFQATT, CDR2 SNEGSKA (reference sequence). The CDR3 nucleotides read TGCAGTGCTAGTAGTGCGGGAGGCTCGAATGAGCAGTTCTTC. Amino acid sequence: CSASSAGGSNEQFF.

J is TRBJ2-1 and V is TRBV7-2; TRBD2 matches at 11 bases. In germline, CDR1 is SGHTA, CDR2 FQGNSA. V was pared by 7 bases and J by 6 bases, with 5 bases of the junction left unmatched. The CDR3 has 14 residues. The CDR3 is CASKGLAAFNEQFF. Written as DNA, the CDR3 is TGTGCCAGCAAGGGACTAGCGGCTTTCAATGAGCAGTTCTTC.

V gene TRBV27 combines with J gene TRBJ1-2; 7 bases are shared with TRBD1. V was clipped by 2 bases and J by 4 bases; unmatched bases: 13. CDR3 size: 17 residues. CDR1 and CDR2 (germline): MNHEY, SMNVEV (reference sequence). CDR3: CASSLLIQRQGFYGYTF. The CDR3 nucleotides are TGTGCCAGCAGTTTACTTATACAAAGACAGGGCTTCTATGGCTACACCTTC.

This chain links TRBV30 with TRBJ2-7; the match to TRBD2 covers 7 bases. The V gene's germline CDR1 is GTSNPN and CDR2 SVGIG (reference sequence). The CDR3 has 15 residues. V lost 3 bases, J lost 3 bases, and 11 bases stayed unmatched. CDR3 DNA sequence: TGTGCCTGGAGCCGTCGGACTAGTCGTTTCTACGAGCAGTACTTC. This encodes CAWSRRTSRFYEQYF.